A selection of T cell receptor beta chains follows, all from one sample in a study of cytomegalovirus exposure and HLA in healthy donors. Sequencing used immunoSEQ multiplex PCR; TCRdb keeps in-frame clones, though not all of them. The profile shows 90,000 to 120,000 clones, more than 70% of them singletons. Sequencing input: PBMCs. The receptors shown here come from a man younger than 35 in good health and CMV-seronegative. The CDR3 runs from the conserved cysteine through the conserved F or W. A D gene is named only where the DNA matches it firmly. Clone size is stated in some rows and not others, as once, few, many or a class when expanded.

clone_size j_call cdr3_length v_call d_call cdr3_nt cdr3_aa
- TRBJ1-5 15 TRBV15 TRBD1 TGTGCCACCAGCCCCGGGACAGGGAGAAGTCAGCCCCAGCATTTT CATSPGTGRSQPQHF
- TRBJ1-2 16 TRBV5-4 - TGTGCCAGCAGCTTGATGGGGGCTCCTGCTAACTATGGCTACACCTTC CASSLMGAPANYGYTF
- TRBJ2-3 17 TRBV21-1 - TGTGCCAGCAGCAGTACCGGACGGAGTGCCGGGAGGTATACGCAGTATTTT CASSSTGRSAGRYTQYF
- TRBJ2-7 14 TRBV6-1 - TGTGCCAGCAGTGAACTCTCCGAGGGCCACGAGCAGTACTTC CASSELSEGHEQYF
- TRBJ1-2 15 TRBV5-1 - TGCGCCAGCAGCTTCGCCGGGGGAAAGGGCGGGGGCTACACCTTC CASSFAGGKGGGYTF
- TRBJ2-3 13 TRBV29-1 TRBD2 TGCAGCGCGGGGGGGGCCAGTGGAGATACGCAGTATTTT CSAGGASGDTQYF
- TRBJ2-7 14 TRBV19 - TGTGCCAGTAGTAGTCCCGGACAGTCCTACGAGCAGTACTTC CASSSPGQSYEQYF
- TRBJ1-3 13 TRBV5-6 TRBD1 TGTGCCAGCAGCTCGGGACAGCGAAACACCATATATTTT CASSSGQRNTIYF
once TRBJ1-2 14 TRBV5-1 - TGTGCCAGCAGCTTGCAAACCGGGGGTAATGGCTACACCTTC CASSLQTGGNGYTF
- TRBJ1-2 14 TRBV7-9 - TGTGCCAGCAGCTTAGCGGGAGGATCCTTAGGCTACACCTTC CASSLAGGSLGYTF
- TRBJ1-4 14 TRBV18 TRBD1 TGTGCCAGCTCGCGGGACAGGGGTGGTGAAAAACTGTTTTTT CASSRDRGGEKLFF
- TRBJ2-3 18 TRBV5-6 TRBD1 TGTGCCAGCAGCTCAGGGAGAGGACAGGATGTTTCTTCTTATACGCAGTATTTT CASSSGRGQDVSSYTQYF
- TRBJ2-3 13 TRBV9 TRBD2 TGTGCCAGCAGCGTGGGAGGGACAGATACGCAGTATTTT CASSVGGTDTQYF
few TRBJ1-6 18 TRBV5-6 - TGTGCCAGCAGCTTTGGGGACCGCGGGAGCTCCTATAATTCACCCCTCCACTTT CASSFGDRGSSYNSPLHF
few TRBJ1-1 13 TRBV6-5 - TGTGCCAGCAGTTACGCGGAGGGCACTGAAGCTTTCTTT CASSYAEGTEAFF
- TRBJ2-7 14 TRBV4-2 - TGTGCCAGCAGCCAAGTTCAGGGCGCCTACGAGCAGTACTTC CASSQVQGAYEQYF
few TRBJ2-2 12 TRBV6-5 - TGTGCCAGCAGTTACCTCACCGGGGAGCTGTTTTTT CASSYLTGELFF
- TRBJ2-1 13 TRBV7-3 - TGTGCCAGCAGCTTAAATTCGGTCAATGAGCAGTTCTTC CASSLNSVNEQFF
- TRBJ1-5 13 TRBV6-5 - TGTGCCAGCAGTTCGAGCGGTAATCAGCCCCAGCATTTT CASSSSGNQPQHF
few TRBJ1-2 14 TRBV9 TRBD1 TGTGCCAGCAGCCTGACAGGGGGGGCCGGTGGCTACACCTTC CASSLTGGAGGYTF
- TRBJ2-3 17 TRBV10-1 TRBD2 TGCGCCAGCAGCCCCGGGACTAGCTTATTACACACAGATACGCAGTATTTT CASSPGTSLLHTDTQYF
many TRBJ2-3 14 TRBV6-4 TRBD1 TGTGCCAGCAGTGACGGACAGGGCACAGATACGCAGTATTTT CASSDGQGTDTQYF
- TRBJ2-7 14 TRBV6-6 - TGTGCCACCCACGGAACCGAGGCCTCCTACGAGCAGTACTTC CATHGTEASYEQYF
- TRBJ2-1 12 TRBV5-4 - TGTGCCAGCAGAAACTCCCCAAATGAGCAGTTCTTC CASRNSPNEQFF
few TRBJ2-3 17 TRBV7-2 TRBD2 TGTGCCAGCAGCCGGGGGGGGAGGGGGGCGTACACAGATACGCAGTATTTT CASSRGGRGAYTDTQYF
- TRBJ1-5 17 TRBV28 - TGTGCCAGCAGTCCCATAGTTGGATTTGGAGGTGGTCAGCCCCAGCATTTT CASSPIVGFGGGQPQHF
- TRBJ1-5 14 TRBV6-1 - TGTGCCAGCAGAGATACAGGGAGCAATCAGCCCCAGCATTTT CASRDTGSNQPQHF
few TRBJ1-1 13 TRBV2 - TGTGCCTTGAAAACCACAGGGCTCACTGAAGCTTTCTTT CALKTTGLTEAFF
- TRBJ1-5 15 TRBV6-1 - TGTGCCAGCAGCGGACCGGACAGCAGCAATCAGCCCCAGCATTTT CASSGPDSSNQPQHF
once TRBJ1-5 15 TRBV6-1 TRBD1 TGTGCCAGCAGTGAGCTACAGGGGGCGTCGCAGCCCCAGCATTTT CASSELQGASQPQHF